This TCR beta chain was found in a study of blood T cell repertoires in COVID-19. Overall study context: Collection of acute and convalescent COVID-19 samples took place in the United States, Italy and Spain. T cells, B-cell-depleted T cells, or PBMCs supplied cDNA or gDNA.

This clone is labeled as medium-sized (0.01 to 0.1%). Because the CDR3's place on the DNA is in doubt, the DNA is left out and the CDR3 is given as listed by TCRdb. Profiled with immunoSEQ multiplex PCR; TCRdb holds only in-frame clones, not every one. The sample holds roughly 150,000 clones; more than 70% are singletons and the top ten take 4.5% to 6%. Germline CDR1 and CDR2: LNHDA and SQIVND (reference sequence). The CDR3 adds up to 13 amino acids, both ends counted. The material sequenced was peripheral blood. This sequence originates from a woman aged 50 to 60 with acute or convalescent COVID-19. This sequence joins TRBV19 and TRBJ1-6. The CDR3 sequence is CASSISVSSPLHF.